These T cell receptor beta chains were read from a single sample in a study of technical replicates of blood from a few donors. TCRdb keeps only in-frame clones here, not all; method: immunoSEQ multiplex PCR. The sample lists about 84,000 clones, around 90% occurring once. Specimen: T cells isolated from PBMCs. Source of these receptors: a human donor in good health. The CDR3 runs from the conserved cysteine through the conserved F or W. D genes are given only for firm matches. Some rows have no size entry. The others give once, few or many, or a class for an expanded clone.

abundance	v_gene	j_gene	d_gene	CDR3aa	CDR3nt
NA	TRBV7-9	TRBJ1-1	TRBD1	CASSPGQGNTEAFF	TGTGCCAGCAGCCCTGGACAGGGGAACACTGAAGCTTTCTTT
NA	TRBV5-1	TRBJ2-7	TRBD1	CASSLARQDRGLRYEQYF	TGCGCCAGCAGCTTGGCCAGACAGGACAGGGGGCTTCGCTACGAGCAGTACTTC
NA	TRBV5-4	TRBJ1-1	TRBD1	CASSGTGTDEAFF	TGTGCCAGCAGCGGAACCGGGACAGATGAAGCTTTCTTT
NA	TRBV5-1	TRBJ1-2	TRBD1	CASSLDRGYGYTF	TGCGCCAGCAGCTTGGACAGGGGGTATGGCTACACCTTC
NA	TRBV5-6	TRBJ2-1	TRBD1	CASSFRDRAYNEQFF	TGTGCCAGCAGCTTCCGGGACAGGGCCTACAATGAGCAGTTCTTC
NA	TRBV30	TRBJ1-5	NA	CAWSITGGGLQPQHF	TGTGCCTGGTCCATTACGGGGGGGGGATTACAGCCCCAGCATTTT
NA	TRBV28	TRBJ2-1	TRBD2	CASTTAGLAGVSSYNEQFF	TGTGCCAGCACCACTGCCGGGCTAGCGGGAGTCAGTTCCTACAATGAGCAGTTCTTC
NA	TRBV5-5	TRBJ1-2	TRBD1	CASSVEQGYYGYTF	TGTGCCAGCAGCGTAGAACAGGGGTACTATGGCTACACCTTC
NA	TRBV2	TRBJ1-1	TRBD1	CASSDQGAVGTEAFF	TGTGCCAGCAGTGATCAGGGGGCGGTAGGTACTGAAGCTTTCTTT
NA	TRBV7-9	TRBJ1-1	NA	CASSFWGGQEDTEAFF	TGTGCCAGCAGCTTTTGGGGAGGGCAGGAGGACACTGAAGCTTTCTTT
NA	TRBV7-2	TRBJ2-3	NA	CASTSGRGGGDTQYF	TGTGCCAGCACCTCCGGTCGGGGAGGAGGGGATACGCAGTATTTT
NA	TRBV7-3	TRBJ1-6	NA	CASSLSGGGSPLHF	TGTGCCAGCAGCTTATCGGGCGGAGGTTCACCCCTCCACTTT
NA	TRBV28	TRBJ2-1	TRBD2	CASHPSGNNEQFF	TGTGCCAGCCACCCTAGCGGGAACAATGAGCAGTTCTTC
NA	TRBV11-3	TRBJ2-3	TRBD2	CASSPTSGSTDTQYF	TGTGCCAGCAGCCCGACTAGCGGGAGCACAGATACGCAGTATTTT
NA	TRBV21-1	TRBJ1-1	NA	CASSKTGVDTEAFF	TGTGCCAGCAGCAAAACAGGGGTGGACACTGAAGCTTTCTTT
NA	TRBV5-5	TRBJ2-1	NA	CASSLTDNEQFF	TGTGCCAGCAGCTTGACAGACAATGAGCAGTTCTTC
NA	TRBV11-2	TRBJ1-3	NA	CASSPLSSGSGTEGTTIYF	TGTGCCAGCAGCCCACTTTCTTCTGGGTCCGGGACGGAGGGAACCACCATATATTTT
NA	TRBV6-1	TRBJ2-7	TRBD2	CAGGVTEQYF	TGTGCCGGGGGGGTAACCGAGCAGTACTTC
NA	TRBV27	TRBJ1-1	TRBD1	CASSSRTGTFF	TGTGCCAGCAGTTCGAGGACAGGGACTTTCTTT
NA	TRBV11-3	TRBJ2-5	TRBD1	CASSLGQGGSETQYF	TGTGCCAGCAGCTTGGGACAGGGAGGGTCCGAGACCCAGTACTTC
NA	TRBV14	TRBJ2-7	TRBD1	CASSSHRTGYHEQYF	TGTGCCAGCAGCTCGCACCGGACAGGGTACCACGAGCAGTACTTC
NA	TRBV28	TRBJ1-5	NA	CASSFDRRYQPQHF	TGTGCCAGCAGTTTTGACAGGAGGTATCAGCCCCAGCATTTT
NA	TRBV4-1	TRBJ1-2	TRBD1	CASSPIPGTGGVNGYTF	TGCGCCAGCAGCCCCATCCCCGGGACAGGCGGCGTCAATGGCTACACCTTC
NA	TRBV19	TRBJ2-2	TRBD2	CASSIGLAGRKNTGELFF	TGTGCCAGTAGTATAGGACTAGCGGGACGCAAGAACACCGGGGAGCTGTTTTTT
few	TRBV18	TRBJ1-1	NA	CASSPAGRGDEAFF	TGTGCCAGCTCACCGGCCGGGAGGGGCGATGAAGCTTTCTTT
NA	TRBV28	TRBJ2-3	TRBD2	CASSFGGRLSPSTDTQYF	TGTGCCAGCAGTTTCGGCGGGAGGCTCTCTCCTAGCACAGATACGCAGTATTTT
NA	TRBV2	TRBJ2-5	NA	CASSVRQGQETQYF	TGTGCCAGCAGTGTTCGGCAGGGGCAAGAGACCCAGTACTTC